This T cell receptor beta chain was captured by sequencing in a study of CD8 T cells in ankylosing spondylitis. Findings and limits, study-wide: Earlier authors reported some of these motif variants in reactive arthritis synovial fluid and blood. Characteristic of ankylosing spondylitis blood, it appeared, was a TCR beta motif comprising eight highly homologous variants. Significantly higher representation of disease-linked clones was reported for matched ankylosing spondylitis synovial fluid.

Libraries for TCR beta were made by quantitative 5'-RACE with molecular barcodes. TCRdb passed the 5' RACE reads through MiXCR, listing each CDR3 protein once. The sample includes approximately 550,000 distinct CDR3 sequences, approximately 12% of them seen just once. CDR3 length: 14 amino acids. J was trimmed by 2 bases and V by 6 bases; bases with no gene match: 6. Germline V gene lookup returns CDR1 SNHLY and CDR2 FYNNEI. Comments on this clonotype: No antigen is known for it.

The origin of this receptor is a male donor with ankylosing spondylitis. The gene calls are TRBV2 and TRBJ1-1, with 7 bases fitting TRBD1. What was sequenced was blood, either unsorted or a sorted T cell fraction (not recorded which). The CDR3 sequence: CASRFGQVNTEAFF. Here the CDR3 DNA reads TGTGCCAGCAGGTTCGGACAGGTCAACACTGAAGCTTTCTTT. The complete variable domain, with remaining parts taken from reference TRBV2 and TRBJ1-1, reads EPEVTQTPSHQVTQMGQEVILRCVPISNHLYFYWYRQILGQKVEFLVSFYNNEISEKSEIFDDQFSVERPDGSNFTLKIRSTKLEDSAMYFCASRFGQVNTEAFFGQGTRLTVV.